This T cell receptor (beta chain) was identified during a study of cytomegalovirus exposure and HLA in healthy donors (dated 2017 in TCRdb). Describing the broader study: In an earlier analysis of 550 to 750 of the donors, 250 to 350 Gb of sequence data and 100 million or so unique TCR beta sequences from about 179 million T cells were reported. An early release that covered about 600 HLA-typed donors contained 250 to 350 gigabases of sequencing data and around 85 million unique TCR sequences. The genetic ancestry cluster associated with self-reported Caucasian donors included 70% to 85% of the approximately 430 genotyped donors. The aim of the study was to test whether cataloging public T cell receptors could identify signatures of past pathogen exposure. The study profiled the T cell repertoires of more than 500 subjects by immunosequencing and related them to cytomegalovirus serostatus. Along with the approximately 620-subject first cohort, a separate validation cohort of over a hundred different subjects was used. The study combined high-throughput TCR immunosequencing, statistical association of individual TCRs with disease status, and machine learning to predict cytomegalovirus infection status. A later analysis re-analyzed previously published TCR beta repertoires from 500 to 700 donors and added high-resolution HLA genotyping to study TCR occurrence patterns. The later analysis used no new phenotypic data to find candidate immune exposures, relying instead on TCR beta sequences and their occurrence across donors. In an earlier analysis of roughly 600 of the donors, high-throughput TCR beta sequencing was used to judge whether each TCR beta V gene segment behaved as functional or pseudogenic. Donor age, sex, ethnicity and CMV serostatus were compiled alongside the repertoire data. Genome-wide SNP genotypes for about 60% of the 666 donors were used in a later genetic analysis, which treated that subset as a discovery cohort. Every repertoire in the discovery cohort had been generated on one and the same sequencing platform. HLA typing included class I and class II loci at four-digit resolution. The number of typed donors differed by locus: about 629-630 for A, B, C, DRB1 and DQB1; 500 to 550 for DQA1; about 600 for DPA1; and some 430 for DPB1. About five DR-DQ haplotypes were treated as single units for association and clustering because of strong linkage in the cohort. Among some 400 genotyped donors of the cohort, an average of roughly 240,000 unique TCR beta nucleotide sequences were sequenced per donor, around 20% of them non-productive.

Library method: the immunoSEQ multiplex PCR assay. A mixture of 60 forward primers for TCR Vbeta segments and 13 reverse primers for TCR Jbeta segments was used in the multiplex PCR. The CDR3 region of rearranged TCR beta genes was amplified from genomic DNA by a multiplex PCR assay. On the Illumina HiSeq System, the amplified TCR beta libraries were sequenced as 87-base-pair reads. As for the original processing: A later analysis tallied roughly 78 million unique TCR beta chains across the 666 repertoires, and some 10 million of those chains were shared by two or more donors. A nearest-neighbor algorithm error-corrected the raw reads and collapsed the reads into unique sequences, merging closely related sequences to remove PCR and sequencing errors. Alignment of CDR3 sequences to IMGT reference sequences was used to assign V, D and J gene segments. For a sequence to be retained, at least a six-nucleotide match to both a V gene segment and a J gene segment was required. A rearrangement was called productive if the CDR3 had no stop codons and remained in frame with V and J, and every other rearrangement was called non-productive. CDR3 was defined by IMGT convention, running from the second conserved V-encoded cysteine to the conserved J-encoded phenylalanine. In an earlier analysis of around 570 of the donors, sequences lacking an unambiguous match to a single V gene segment were excluded. In an earlier analysis of several hundred of the donors, V segments were called functional above 56.7% productive rearrangements and were called segregating when the between-donor standard deviation exceeded 5%. A statistical classification framework was built to diagnose cytomegalovirus status from the catalog of TCR beta chain sequences. In a later analysis, TCR nucleotide sequences were compared against IMGT/GENE-DB human TR gene sequences so that V and J genes could be assigned. A later analysis assigned CDR3 sequences and most-parsimonious VDJ recombination scenarios with the TCRdist pipeline. In a later analysis, each TCR beta chain was defined by its CDR3 amino acid sequence together with its V-gene family, and reads lacking a unique V-gene family were excluded. To address suspected cross-contamination and a sequencing artifact, a later analysis removed over 500 highly shared, low-generation-probability nucleotide sequences. In a later analysis, a clonal expansion index was calculated for each public chain from normalized within-repertoire ranks of inferred template counts. In a later analysis, generation probabilities were computed with a VDJ recombination model fitted to out-of-frame rearrangements, and the resulting probabilities were checked against IGoR. In a later analysis, TCR-TCR, TCR-HLA and TCR-CMV co-occurrence was scored with hypergeometric tests, and a repertoire-size bias correction was applied to TCR pairs. A later analysis estimated false discovery rates by permuting HLA or CMV assignments 20 times. In a later analysis, co-occurring TCRs were grouped with DBSCAN, and TCRdist sequence similarity was added when clustering was performed within HLA-allele-positive subsets. Co-occurrence clustering excluded repertoires with fewer than 30,000 or more than 120,000 public chains, plus five with anomalous nucleotide sharing. The source is immuneACCESS, and TCRdb retained only in-frame sequences with V and J called. Part of the clones is not carried over; for the studies checked, unresolved V genes explain less than half of this, and the remainder is unexplained. The V and J calls and the clone size are those of that table, but D and trimming were determined from the DNA. The sample table holds fewer than 250,000 clones, of which approximately 83% were seen once. The ten largest make up roughly 10% of the sample.

Concerning this clone itself: Which antigen it targets is not known. Base qualities are not provided; no much larger clone lies one nucleotide away.

The paper's findings and limits, for the study overall: Most TCR sequences were seen in very few donors, while some public TCRs were found in many individuals. A total of fewer than 200 TCR beta chains were listed by the study as associated with cytomegalovirus. In this cohort, only TCR beta chains were sequenced, and detectable features were limited by the absence of alpha or paired-chain data. According to a later analysis, parvovirus B19, influenza, CMV and Epstein-Barr virus appeared linked to several top co-occurrence clusters. Because counts were too low, about 18 rarely observed V segments, including chromosome 9 orphons, were excluded from the earlier analysis of 587 of the donors. The classifier was reported to diagnose cytomegalovirus status with high specificity and sensitivity in both the original cohort and the validation cohort. CMV serostatus was the only immune exposure information available for the cohort. According to a later analysis, TCR association rates differed among HLA loci, with DRB1 alleles showing the most associated TCRs and HLA-C alleles showing the fewest. Linkage disequilibrium might explain the correlated functional status among segregating V segments, but an unknown experimental factor could not be ruled out. A later analysis associated about 17,000 TCR beta sequences with specific HLA alleles at a false discovery rate of 0.05. The presence/absence analyses assumed that sequencing depth was roughly uniform across donors, and that assumption may not be true. When HLA alleles, especially DR and DQ, strongly co-occurred, TCR associations were difficult to assign to individual alleles. In a later analysis, most CMV-associated TCR beta chains were found to appear HLA-restricted, with HLA associations seemingly driven largely by CMV exposure. A later genetic analysis associated a missense DCLRE1C variant with V-gene and J-gene trimming of TCR beta chains, and an independent cohort replicated the association. Because some donors lacked HLA typing at each locus, the association tests relied only on the typed subset. A later analysis found that HLA-associated TCR beta chains were more clonally expanded and had lower generation probabilities than equally common non-associated chains. A group of highly shared sequence variants was considered likely to be a technical artifact of the sequencing pipeline. In an earlier analysis of some 550 of the donors, most TCR beta V segments were observed in productive rearrangements about 87% or about 30% of the time, broadly matching IMGT annotations. It was suggested by the authors that the approach could potentially be generalized to other disease states and immunological phenotypes. Compared with the 666-donor mean, donors in an Asian-associated ancestry cluster had fewer N-insertions in productive TCRs, according to a later genetic analysis. Because the 87-base-pair reads could not distinguish some IMGT-functional V segments, including TRBV6-2 and TRBV6-3, those segments were excluded. A further reported finding was that TCR beta sequences accurately predicted the HLA-A and HLA-B alleles for most subjects in the first cohort. In vitro tests confirmed that a few of the cytomegalovirus-associated TCR beta chains recognize cytomegalovirus antigens.

The cohort comprised some 700 healthy bone marrow donors. All cohort members were sampled while nominally healthy, although unrecorded immune exposures were likely present. The donor was CMV seropositive and was included in the group of 250 to 350 seropositive cohort members. A peripheral blood sample was provided by each donor, and peripheral blood mononuclear cells were used for TCR beta sequencing. Genomic DNA was extracted from the blood cell samples with the Qiagen DNeasy Blood Extraction Kit. V is pruned by 3 bases and J by 0 bases, leaving 2 bases of the junction without a gene match. Measured from the cysteine to the phenylalanine, the CDR3 is 15 residues long. Of the read, only the CDR3 DNA is kept; its 45 bases are in frame from base 1. CDR1 SGHRS and CDR2 YFSETQ were looked up in the germline V gene.

The sequencing input was PBMCs. This TCR derives from a woman aged 45-65 years in good health and CMV-seropositive. The rearranged chain carries TRBV5-1 and TRBJ2-2; TRBD1 aligns with 7 central bases. For the CDR3, the sequence is CASSSGTANTGELFF. Read as DNA, the sequence is TGCGCCAGCAGCTCCGGGACAGCGAACACCGGGGAGCTGTTTTTT.